The clone carrying this T cell receptor beta chain was seen at least ten times. Its antigen remains unidentified. These data come from a study of human T cells and chemical hapten exposure. Study-wide findings and caveats: It should be noted that donors had alopecia, so their immune response may differ from healthy people's.

Per germline, CDR1 DFQATT and CDR2 SNEGSKA (reference sequence). The CDR3 spans 11 residues. TCRdb re-derived calls from the RACE reads in MiXCR, one entry per CDR3 protein. The sample consists of roughly 72,000 distinct CDR3 sequences, approximately 10% of them appearing once. Time point in this sample: patch test 1, 2 weeks after DPC sensitization. Regarding treatment: therapeutic diphenylcyclopropenone sensitization with weekly scalp DPC. This clonotype was sampled from a woman aged 45 to 65 with alopecia areata. Some clones in this sample may be carry-over from other donors' samples. Source: whole blood, taken in connection with sensitization to the hapten diphenylcyclopropenone (DPC). The chain is built from TRBV20-1 and TRBJ1-1; a possible D gene is TRBD1 (6 bases). The CDR3 bases are TGCAGGTCGGGCCAGGGGACTGAAGCTTTCTTT. Amino acid sequence: CRSGQGTEAFF.